A selection of T cell receptor beta chains follows, all from one sample in a study of cytomegalovirus exposure and HLA in healthy donors. Using immunoSEQ multiplex PCR, the repertoire was profiled, and TCRdb retains in-frame clones only, with some absent. The sample includes 200,000 to 250,000 clones, approximately 81% of them seen just once. The sequencing input was PBMCs. The receptors originated from a man between 25 and 39 years old in good health and CMV-seronegative. The CDR3 runs from the conserved cysteine through the conserved F or W. The D gene is left open where the match is weak. Only part of the rows carry a size: once, few, many, or a class if the clone is expanded.

D gene: .
V gene: TRBV28
J gene: TRBJ1-2
clone size: once
CDR3 DNA: TGTGCCACCGACGACAGAGCCACTAACTATGGCTACACCTTC
CDR3 protein: CATDDRATNYGYTF

D gene: TRBD1
V gene: TRBV7-2
J gene: TRBJ1-2
clone size: once
CDR3 DNA: TGTGCCAGCAGCTTAAGGGGGCTCGATGGCTACACCTTC
CDR3 protein: CASSLRGLDGYTF

D gene: .
V gene: TRBV27
J gene: TRBJ1-6
clone size: .
CDR3 DNA: TGTGCCAGCAGTTTATGGGGCAATTCACCCCTCCACTTT
CDR3 protein: CASSLWGNSPLHF

D gene: .
V gene: TRBV19
J gene: TRBJ1-5
clone size: .
CDR3 DNA: TGTGCCAGTAGGAGTCGGTCTGGCAATCAGCCCCAGCATTTT
CDR3 protein: CASRSRSGNQPQHF

D gene: .
V gene: TRBV7-2
J gene: TRBJ1-1
clone size: .
CDR3 DNA: TGTGCCAGCAGCACACAACAGGGAGTTGGCACTGAAGCTTTCTTT
CDR3 protein: CASSTQQGVGTEAFF

D gene: TRBD1
V gene: TRBV7-9
J gene: TRBJ1-1
clone size: .
CDR3 DNA: TGTGCCAGCAGCTCCATTACAGGGGATGAAGCTTTCTTT
CDR3 protein: CASSSITGDEAFF

D gene: .
V gene: TRBV5-5
J gene: TRBJ1-2
clone size: once
CDR3 DNA: TGTGCCAGCAGCTTTGGCCAGGGGTATGACTACACCTTC
CDR3 protein: CASSFGQGYDYTF

D gene: TRBD2
V gene: TRBV4-1
J gene: TRBJ2-1
clone size: .
CDR3 DNA: TGCGCCAGCAGCCGCTCTTGGGGGGGAGAACTTTACAATGAGCAGTTCTTC
CDR3 protein: CASSRSWGGELYNEQFF

D gene: .
V gene: TRBV27
J gene: TRBJ2-3
clone size: .
CDR3 DNA: TGTGCCAGCAGAGCCGCCGACACAGATACGCAGTATTTT
CDR3 protein: CASRAADTDTQYF

D gene: .
V gene: TRBV5-6
J gene: TRBJ1-6
clone size: few
CDR3 DNA: TGTGCCAGCAGCGTTCCCGGGACACAAGCCCTCCACTTT
CDR3 protein: CASSVPGTQALHF

D gene: .
V gene: TRBV7-9
J gene: TRBJ1-1
clone size: .
CDR3 DNA: TGTGCCAGCAGCCGCGACAGGGAAGCTTTCTTT
CDR3 protein: CASSRDREAFF

D gene: .
V gene: TRBV18
J gene: TRBJ1-1
clone size: .
CDR3 DNA: TGTGCCAGCTCACCTTTCCATGTCCGCGGCACTGAAGCTTTCTTT
CDR3 protein: CASSPFHVRGTEAFF

D gene: .
V gene: TRBV29-1
J gene: TRBJ1-1
clone size: .
CDR3 DNA: TGCAGCGTCGCACTAGATCTCGGGACTGAGCTGAACACTGAAGCTTTCTTT
CDR3 protein: CSVALDLGTELNTEAFF

D gene: TRBD1
V gene: TRBV7-2
J gene: TRBJ2-3
clone size: .
CDR3 DNA: TGTGCCAGCAGCCCGCGACAGGGATTCACAGATACGCAGTATTTT
CDR3 protein: CASSPRQGFTDTQYF

D gene: .
V gene: TRBV7-8
J gene: TRBJ2-5
clone size: .
CDR3 DNA: TGTGCCAGCTGGCCATGGGGGCGCGGGTCCCGGGGGGAGAAAGAGACCCAGTACTTC
CDR3 protein: CASWPWGRGSRGEKETQYF

D gene: TRBD2
V gene: TRBV28
J gene: TRBJ2-7
clone size: .
CDR3 DNA: TGTGCCAGCAGGGGAAGCGGGGGGAACAACTACGAGCAGTACTTC
CDR3 protein: CASRGSGGNNYEQYF

D gene: .
V gene: TRBV30
J gene: TRBJ1-1
clone size: .
CDR3 DNA: TGTGCCTGGCCTCGGGGGAGTAACACTGAAGCTTTCTTT
CDR3 protein: CAWPRGSNTEAFF

D gene: TRBD2
V gene: TRBV29-1
J gene: TRBJ2-4
clone size: .
CDR3 DNA: TGCAGCGTTGAAGATCGGCGGGGGGGTCAGTACTTC
CDR3 protein: CSVEDRRGGQYF

D gene: TRBD1
V gene: TRBV19
J gene: TRBJ1-2
clone size: .
CDR3 DNA: TGTGCCAGTAAGTCATACGGACAGGACAACTATGGCTACACCTTC
CDR3 protein: CASKSYGQDNYGYTF

D gene: .
V gene: TRBV7-9
J gene: TRBJ2-2
clone size: .
CDR3 DNA: TGTGCCAGCCGGGATTACACCGGGGAGCTGTTTTTT
CDR3 protein: CASRDYTGELFF

D gene: TRBD2
V gene: TRBV11-2
J gene: TRBJ2-1
clone size: .
CDR3 DNA: TGTGCCAGCAGTCAGCTAGCGGGGGACTACAATGAGCAGTTCTTC
CDR3 protein: CASSQLAGDYNEQFF

D gene: .
V gene: TRBV28
J gene: TRBJ2-7
clone size: few
CDR3 DNA: TGTGCCAGCAGTTCCCACGAGATCTACGAGCAGTACTTC
CDR3 protein: CASSSHEIYEQYF

D gene: .
V gene: TRBV6-1
J gene: TRBJ2-2
clone size: .
CDR3 DNA: TGTGCCAGCAGTACCAGATCCTGGACCGGGGAGCTGTTTTTT
CDR3 protein: CASSTRSWTGELFF

D gene: .
V gene: TRBV6-6
J gene: TRBJ2-5
clone size: .
CDR3 DNA: TGTGCCAGCAGCTCGAGGGGGGAGACCCAGTACTTC
CDR3 protein: CASSSRGETQYF